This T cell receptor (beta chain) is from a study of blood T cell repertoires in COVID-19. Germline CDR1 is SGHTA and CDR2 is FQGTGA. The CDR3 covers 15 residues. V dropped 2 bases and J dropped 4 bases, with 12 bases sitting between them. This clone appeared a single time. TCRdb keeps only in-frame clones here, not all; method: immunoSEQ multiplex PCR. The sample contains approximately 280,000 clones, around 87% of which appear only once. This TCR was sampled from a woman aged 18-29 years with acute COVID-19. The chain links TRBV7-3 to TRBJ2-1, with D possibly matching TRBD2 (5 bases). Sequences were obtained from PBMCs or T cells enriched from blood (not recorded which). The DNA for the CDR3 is TGTGCCAGCAGCTTAGTTGGAGGCCGATACAATGAGCAGTTCTTC. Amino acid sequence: CASSLVGGRYNEQFF.